This T cell receptor (beta chain) appears in the sequencing data of a study of cytomegalovirus exposure and HLA in healthy donors. Findings and caveats of the study: Reportedly, HLA-A and HLA-B alleles of most subjects were accurately predicted from TCR beta.

The study ran its PCR with 60 Vbeta and 13 Jbeta primers. The repertoire was sequenced with immunoSEQ multiplex PCR; TCRdb's copy has only in-frame clones and lacks some. The data contain 200,000 to 250,000 clones, approximately 70% of them singletons. Comment on this clone: Its antigen is currently unknown.

Germline V gene sequence: CDR1 MNHEY, CDR2 SMNVEV (reference sequence). V was shortened by 5 bases and J by 5 bases, with 9 bases between the two germline ends. The CDR3 runs to 12 residues. The TCR was taken from a man aged 40-49 years in good health and CMV-seropositive. The chain carries TRBV27 and TRBJ1-2; maybe TRBD1 (6 bases). Specimen: PBMCs. The CDR3 loop reads CASSLQGYGYTF. CDR3 DNA sequence: TGTGCCAGCAGTCTACAGGGTTATGGCTACACCTTC.